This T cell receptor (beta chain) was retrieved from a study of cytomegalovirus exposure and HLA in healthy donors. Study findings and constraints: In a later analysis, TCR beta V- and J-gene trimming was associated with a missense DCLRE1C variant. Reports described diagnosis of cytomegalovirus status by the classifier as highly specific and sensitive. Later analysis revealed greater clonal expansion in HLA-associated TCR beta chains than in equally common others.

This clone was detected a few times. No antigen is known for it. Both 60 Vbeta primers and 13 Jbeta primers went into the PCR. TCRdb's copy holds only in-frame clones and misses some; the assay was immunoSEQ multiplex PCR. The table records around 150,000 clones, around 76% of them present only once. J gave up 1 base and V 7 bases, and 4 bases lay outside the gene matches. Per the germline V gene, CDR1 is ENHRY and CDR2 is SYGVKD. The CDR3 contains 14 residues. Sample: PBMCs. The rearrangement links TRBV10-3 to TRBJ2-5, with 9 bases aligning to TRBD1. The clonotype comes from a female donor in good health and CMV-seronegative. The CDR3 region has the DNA TGTGCCATCACCCGGGACAGGGTCCAAGAGACCCAGTACTTC. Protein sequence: CAITRDRVQETQYF.